This T cell receptor beta chain was documented in a study of T cell repertoires in cytomegalovirus infection. V lost 5 bases and J 2 bases, leaving 16 bases between the germline ends. CDR1 SGHAT and CDR2 FQNNGV come from the germline V gene. The CDR3 is made up of 15 amino acids. TCRdb reprocessed the reads with MiXCR, giving one entry per CDR3 protein. The table records just under 550,000 distinct CDR3 sequences, about a quarter of them present only once. There are a few counts of this clonotype. This clonotype was sampled from a human donor in good health (CMV status not recorded). Some clones in this sample may be carry-over from other donors' samples. Sequencing was performed on PBMCs. This sequence joins TRBV11-2 and TRBJ2-7; tentative D call: TRBD2 (6 bases). In DNA form, the CDR3 reads TGTGCCAGCAGCCCGGGACTCTGGGCTGCCTACGAGCAGTACGTC. Protein: CASSPGLWAAYEQYV.